Shown below are 14 T cell receptor beta chains from a single sample sequenced in a study of molecular identifiers for immune sequencing clone quantification. TCRdb processed the PCR reads anew with MiXCR; each CDR3 protein has one entry. The repertoire holds more than 250,000 distinct CDR3 sequences, with around a fifth as singletons. The sequenced sample consisted of naive CD8+ T cells from blood, with Jurkat cell RNA spiked in. The subset is: FACS-sorted CD8+CD4-CCR7+CD45RA+ naive T cells. The source of these receptors is a human donor in good health. Some libraries in this study had Jurkat cell RNA spiked in.

Concerning this clonotype: A read error may account for a junction end that differs from germline. The chain uses TRBV3-1 and TRBJ2-5; 9 nucleotides align to TRBD2. Germline CDR1 and CDR2: LGHDT and YNNKEL (reference sequence). The CDR3 spans 15 residues. The CDR3 region is CVSSQEGSGSETQYF. For the CDR3, the DNA is TGTGTCAGCAGCCAAGAAGGTAGCGGGAGTGAGACCCAGTACTTC.

This clonotype came up many times. The chain uses TRBV27 and TRBJ2-3; perhaps TRBD1 as D (7 bases). The germline CDR1 and CDR2 sequences are MNHEY and SMNVEV (reference sequence). The CDR3 contains 14 residues. Trimming took 6 bases from V and 3 from J, leaving 13 bases between them. DNA for the CDR3: TGTGCCAGCAGGCCACAGGGGAGGACAGATACGCAGTATTTT. Its protein is CASRPQGRTDTQYF.

As for this clonotype: Just one base apart from a much larger clone, this may be a read error. The chain employs TRBV27 and TRBJ2-5; D call uncertain. From germline, CDR1 is MNHEY and CDR2 SMNVEV (reference sequence). The CDR3 totals 13 residues. The DNA for the CDR3 is TGTGCCAGCAGTTCCGCCCCCCCAGAGACCCGGTACTTC. Protein: CASSSAPPETRYF.

This clonotype was seen ten or more times. V and J are TRBV7-9 and TRBJ2-3; maybe TRBD2 (5 bases). The CDR3 has 18 residues. Trimming pared 5 bases from V and 3 bases from J, leaving 24 bases between. Looked up from germline, CDR1 is SEHNR and CDR2 is FQNEAQ (reference sequence). CDR3 in amino acids: CASSLPLRTPLDTDTQYF. CDR3 sequence (DNA): TGTGCCAGCAGCCTCCCCCTCAGGACCCCACTAGATACAGATACGCAGTATTTT.

This clonotype was detected ten times or more. The chain links TRBV20-1 to TRBJ2-5; 7 bases are shared with TRBD1. This CDR3 region has 14 residues. Germline V gene sequence: CDR1 DFQATT, CDR2 SNEGSKA (reference sequence). The CDR3 region is CSHIEGAPGETQYF. The CDR3 bases are TGCAGCCATATAGAGGGGGCTCCGGGAGAGACCCAGTACTTC.

This clonotype was recorded at least ten times. The chain links TRBV4-3 to TRBJ1-1, with D possibly matching TRBD1 (5 bases). The CDR3 has 13 residues. The germline V and J ends were trimmed by 4 bases and 3 bases, with 9 bases remaining between them. From germline, CDR1 is LGHNA and CDR2 YSLEER. The CDR3 spells CASSRQGDTEAFF. Written as DNA, the CDR3 is TGCGCCAGCAGCCGCCAGGGAGACACTGAAGCTTTCTTT.

This clonotype was observed a few times. J is TRBJ2-3 and V is TRBV4-3, with 8 bases identical to TRBD1. V was clipped by 0 bases and J by 0 bases; unmatched bases: 5. The CDR3 is 17 amino acids. Germline loops: CDR1 LGHNA, CDR2 YSLEER. The CDR3 bases are TGCGCCAGCAGCCAAGATAGACAGGGGACAAGCACAGATACGCAGTATTTT. Translated: CASSQDRQGTSTDTQYF.

This clonotype was found many times. The chain employs TRBV27 and TRBJ1-4; D is perhaps TRBD1 (5 bases). The germline V gene has CDR1 MNHEY and CDR2 SMNVEV (reference sequence). The CDR3 runs 16 residues. V was clipped by 8 bases and J by 0 bases, with 16 bases between them. In DNA, the CDR3 is TGTGCCAGCGGGGCGGGGCAGGTGACAACTAATGAAAAACTGTTTTTT. Encoded protein: CASGAGQVTTNEKLFF. Complete variable domain (other parts from reference TRBV27 and TRBJ1-4): EAQVTQNPRYLITVTGKKLTVTCSQNMNHEYMSWYRQDPGLGLRQIYYSMNVEVTDKGDVPEGYKVSRKEKRNFPLILESPSPNQTSLYFCASGAGQVTTNEKLFFGSGTQLSVL.

This clonotype was recorded a few times. This chain links TRBV27 with TRBJ2-5; 11 bases agree with TRBD2. The V segment lost 0 bases and the J segment 5 bases; nucleotides outside the gene matches: 8. The length of the CDR3 is 17 residues. Germline assignment: CDR1 MNHEY and CDR2 SMNVEV (reference sequence). CDR3 amino acids: CASSLSRLAGGAETQYF. For the CDR3, the DNA is TGTGCCAGCAGTTTATCGAGGCTAGCGGGAGGTGCGGAGACCCAGTACTTC.

On this clonotype itself: The conserved phenylalanine or tryptophan is not found at the CDR3 terminus, so this likely reflects a read error. The V call is TRBV28, the J call TRBJ2-5; D may be TRBD2 (5 bases). V shed 6 bases and J shed 4 bases, with 9 bases lying between them. CDR1 and CDR2 (germline): MDHEN, SYDVKM. CDR3 length: 12 amino acids. The CDR3 protein is CASRGEGETQYL. As DNA, the CDR3 is TGTGCCAGCAGGGGAGAGGGAGAGACCCAGTACCTC.

This clonotype was recorded many times. This chain connects TRBV5-1 to TRBJ1-1; possibly TRBD1 for D (5 bases). The germline V and J ends were trimmed by 7 bases and 4 bases, with 14 bases remaining between them. Germline V lookup: CDR1 SGHRS, CDR2 YFSETQ. The CDR3 is 13 residues long. DNA of the CDR3: TGCGCCAGCCTGGGGGGGTCGGGCACTGAAGCTTTCTTT. Its protein product is CASLGGSGTEAFF.

This clonotype was seen only a few times. The rearrangement uses TRBV24-1 and TRBJ2-3, with 7 bases lining up with TRBD1. There are 16 residues in the CDR3. The germline V gene has CDR1 KGHDR and CDR2 SFDVKD. The V and J ends lost 4 bases and 0 bases, in that order; junction bases with no gene match: 6. The CDR3: CATSDTTGQSTDTQYF. In DNA, the CDR3 is TGTGCCACCAGTGACACTACGGGACAGAGCACAGATACGCAGTATTTT.

The table lists this clonotype with many counts. The J gene is TRBJ2-7, the V gene TRBV20-1; TRBD2 matches at 9 bases. This CDR3 region has 14 residues. Unmatched junction bases numbered 5, after V lost 3 bases and J lost 2 bases. Germline CDR1 and CDR2: DFQATT and SNEGSKA (reference sequence). CDR3 sequence: CSASLAGPAYEQYF. The DNA for the CDR3 is TGCAGTGCTAGTCTAGCGGGACCGGCCTACGAGCAGTACTTC.

This chain uses TRBV12-3 or TRBV12-4 with TRBJ1-3; D unclear. The V end was cut by 5 bases, the J end by 2 bases, with 7 bases between. The CDR3 runs to 13 residues. The CDR3 DNA follows: TGTGCCAGCAGTCCCGGGACTGGAAACACCATATATTTT. Encoded protein: CASSPGTGNTIYF.